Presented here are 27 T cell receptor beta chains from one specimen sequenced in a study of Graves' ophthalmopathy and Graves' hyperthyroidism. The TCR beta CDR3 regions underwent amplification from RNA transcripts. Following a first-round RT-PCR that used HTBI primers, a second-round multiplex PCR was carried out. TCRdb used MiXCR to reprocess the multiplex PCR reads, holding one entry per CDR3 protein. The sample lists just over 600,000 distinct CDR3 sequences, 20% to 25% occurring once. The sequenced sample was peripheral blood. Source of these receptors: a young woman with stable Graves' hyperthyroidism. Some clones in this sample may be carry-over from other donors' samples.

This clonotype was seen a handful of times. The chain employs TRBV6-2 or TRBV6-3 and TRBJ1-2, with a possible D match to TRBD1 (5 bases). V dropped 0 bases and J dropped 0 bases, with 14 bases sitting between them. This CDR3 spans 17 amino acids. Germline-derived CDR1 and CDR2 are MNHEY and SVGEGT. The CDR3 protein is CASSYSPGYLTNYGYTF. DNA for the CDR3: TGTGCCAGCAGTTACTCGCCAGGGTACCTGACTAACTATGGCTACACCTTC.

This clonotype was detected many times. CDR3 DNA: TGTGCCATCAGTTCCACACCATCAGGGCGCCAAGAGACCCAGTACTTC. Translation: CAISSTPSGRQETQYF. The J gene is TRBJ2-5, the V gene TRBV10-3; possibly TRBD1 for D (5 bases). V was trimmed by 5 bases and J by 1 base, leaving 17 bases between them. CDR1 is ENHRY and CDR2 is SYGVKD in the germline V gene. CDR3 length equals 16 residues.

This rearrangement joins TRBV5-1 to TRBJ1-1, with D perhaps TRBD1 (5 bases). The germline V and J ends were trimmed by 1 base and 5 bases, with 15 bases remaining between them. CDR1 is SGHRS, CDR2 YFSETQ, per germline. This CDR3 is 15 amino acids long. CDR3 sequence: CASSLWAGEGTEAFF. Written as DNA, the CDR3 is TGCGCCAGCAGCTTGTGGGCGGGGGAGGGAACTGAAGCTTTCTTT.

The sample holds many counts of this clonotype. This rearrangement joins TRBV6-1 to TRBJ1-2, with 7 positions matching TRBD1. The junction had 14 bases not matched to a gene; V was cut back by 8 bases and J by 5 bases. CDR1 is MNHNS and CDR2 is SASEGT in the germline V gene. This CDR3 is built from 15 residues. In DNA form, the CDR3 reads TGTGCCAGCGGGTCGACAGGGTCCCTATTTTATGGCTACACCTTC. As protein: CASGSTGSLFYGYTF.

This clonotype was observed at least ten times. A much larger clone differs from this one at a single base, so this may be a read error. The CDR3 DNA sequence: TGTGCCAGCAGTGAAGATGGGAGGAGCAATCAGCCCCGGCATTTT. It translates to CASSEDGRSNQPRHF. The V gene is TRBV6-1, the J gene TRBJ1-5; the D is unclear. CDR1 and CDR2 (germline): MNHNS, SASEGT. The CDR3 spans 15 residues.

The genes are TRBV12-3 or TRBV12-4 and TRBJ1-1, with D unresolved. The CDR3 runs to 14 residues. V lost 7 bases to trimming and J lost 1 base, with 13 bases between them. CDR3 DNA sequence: TGTGCCAGCAAAGCCGGAGGCGGGAACACTGAAGCTTTCTTT. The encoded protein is CASKAGGGNTEAFF.

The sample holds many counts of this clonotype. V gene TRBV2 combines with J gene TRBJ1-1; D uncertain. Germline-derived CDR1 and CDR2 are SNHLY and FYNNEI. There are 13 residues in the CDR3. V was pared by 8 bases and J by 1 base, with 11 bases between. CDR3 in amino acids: CASYKLANTEAFF. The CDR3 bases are TGTGCCAGCTATAAATTGGCGAACACTGAAGCTTTCTTT. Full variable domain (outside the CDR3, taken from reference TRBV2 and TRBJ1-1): EPEVTQTPSHQVTQMGQEVILRCVPISNHLYFYWYRQILGQKVEFLVSFYNNEISEKSEIFDDQFSVERPDGSNFTLKIRSTKLEDSAMYFCASYKLANTEAFFGQGTRLTVV.

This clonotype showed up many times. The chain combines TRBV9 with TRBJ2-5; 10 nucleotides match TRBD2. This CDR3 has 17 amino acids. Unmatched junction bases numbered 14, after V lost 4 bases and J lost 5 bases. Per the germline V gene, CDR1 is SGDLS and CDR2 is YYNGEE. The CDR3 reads CASSLHPGSGGEETQYF. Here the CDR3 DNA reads TGTGCCAGCAGCCTTCACCCCGGGAGCGGGGGGGAGGAGACCCAGTACTTC.

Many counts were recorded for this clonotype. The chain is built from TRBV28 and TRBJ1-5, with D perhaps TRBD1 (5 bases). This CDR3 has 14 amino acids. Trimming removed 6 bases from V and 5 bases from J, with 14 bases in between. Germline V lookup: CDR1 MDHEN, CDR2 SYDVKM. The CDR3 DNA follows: TGTGCCAGCAGAAAAGGGCGGGGGTATCAGCCCCAGCATTTT. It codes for CASRKGRGYQPQHF.

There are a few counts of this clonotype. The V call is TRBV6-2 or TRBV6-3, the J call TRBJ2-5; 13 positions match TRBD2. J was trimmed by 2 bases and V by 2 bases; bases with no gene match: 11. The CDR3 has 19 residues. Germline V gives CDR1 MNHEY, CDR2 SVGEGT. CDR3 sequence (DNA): TGTGCCAGCAGTTACACGTCACCGGGACTAGCGGGGACACAAGAGACCCAGTACTTC. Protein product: CASSYTSPGLAGTQETQYF.

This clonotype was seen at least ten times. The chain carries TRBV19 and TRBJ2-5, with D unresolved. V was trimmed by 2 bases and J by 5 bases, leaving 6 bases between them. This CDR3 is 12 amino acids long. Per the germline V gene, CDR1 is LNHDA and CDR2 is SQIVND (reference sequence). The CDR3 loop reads CASSISPETQYF. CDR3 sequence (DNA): TGTGCCAGTAGTATATCCCCGGAGACCCAGTACTTC. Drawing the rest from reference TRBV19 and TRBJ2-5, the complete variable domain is DGGITQSPKYLFRKEGQNVTLSCEQNLNHDAMYWYRQDPGQGLRLIYYSQIVNDFQKGDIAEGYSVSREKKESFPLTVTSAQKNPTAFYLCASSISPETQYFGPGTRLLVL.

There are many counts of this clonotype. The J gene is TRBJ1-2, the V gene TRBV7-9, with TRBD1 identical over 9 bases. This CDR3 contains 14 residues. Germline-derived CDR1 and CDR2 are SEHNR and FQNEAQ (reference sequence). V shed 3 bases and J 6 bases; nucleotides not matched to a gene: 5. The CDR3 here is CASSFIGTGNGYTF. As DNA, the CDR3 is TGTGCCAGCAGCTTTATCGGGACAGGGAATGGCTACACCTTC.

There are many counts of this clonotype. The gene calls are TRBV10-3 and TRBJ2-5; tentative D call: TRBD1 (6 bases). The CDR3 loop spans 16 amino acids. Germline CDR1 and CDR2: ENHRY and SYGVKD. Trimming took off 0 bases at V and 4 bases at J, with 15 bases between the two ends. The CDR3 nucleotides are TGTGCCATCAGTGAGTCTGGTCGTCCCAGGGGAGAGACCCAGTACTTC. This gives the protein CAISESGRPRGETQYF.

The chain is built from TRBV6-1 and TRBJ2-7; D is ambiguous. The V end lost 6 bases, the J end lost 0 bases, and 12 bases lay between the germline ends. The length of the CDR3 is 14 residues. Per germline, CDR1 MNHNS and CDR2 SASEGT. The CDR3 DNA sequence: TGTGCCAGCAGCTTGGAGCTTCACTCCTACGAGCAGTACTTC. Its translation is CASSLELHSYEQYF.

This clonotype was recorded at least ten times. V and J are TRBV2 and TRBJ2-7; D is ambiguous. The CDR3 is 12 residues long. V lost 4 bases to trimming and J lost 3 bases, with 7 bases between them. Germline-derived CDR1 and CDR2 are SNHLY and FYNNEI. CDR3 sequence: CASSGSFYEQYF. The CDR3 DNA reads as TGTGCCAGCAGTGGTAGCTTCTACGAGCAGTACTTC.

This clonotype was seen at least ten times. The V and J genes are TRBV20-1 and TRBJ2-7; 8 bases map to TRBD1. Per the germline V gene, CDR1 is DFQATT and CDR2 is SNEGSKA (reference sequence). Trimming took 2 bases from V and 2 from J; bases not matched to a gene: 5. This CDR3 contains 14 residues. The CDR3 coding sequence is TGCAGTGCTAGACGGACGGACAGGGCCTACGAGCAGTACTTC. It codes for CSARRTDRAYEQYF.

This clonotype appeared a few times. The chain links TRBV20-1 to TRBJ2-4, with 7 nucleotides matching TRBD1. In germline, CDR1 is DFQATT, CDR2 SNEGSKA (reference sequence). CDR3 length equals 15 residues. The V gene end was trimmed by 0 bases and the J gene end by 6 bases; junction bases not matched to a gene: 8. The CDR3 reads CSARDQVAGGNIQYF. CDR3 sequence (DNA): TGCAGTGCTAGAGATCAAGTGGCAGGGGGAAACATTCAGTACTTC.

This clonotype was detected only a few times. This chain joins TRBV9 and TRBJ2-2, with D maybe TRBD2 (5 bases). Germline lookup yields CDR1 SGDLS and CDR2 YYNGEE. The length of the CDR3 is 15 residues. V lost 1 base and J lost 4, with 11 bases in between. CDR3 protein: CASSVYRGSTGELFF. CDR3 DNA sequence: TGTGCCAGCAGCGTATATAGAGGGTCCACCGGGGAGCTGTTTTTT. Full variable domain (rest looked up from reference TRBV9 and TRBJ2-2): DSGVTQTPKHLITATGQRVTLRCSPRSGDLSVYWYQQSLDQGLQFLIQYYNGEERAKGNILERFSAQQFPDLHSELNLSSLELGDSALYFCASSVYRGSTGELFFGEGSRLTVL.

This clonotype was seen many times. The CDR3 sequence is CASSQERGQGGGANYGYTF. The DNA of the CDR3 is TGTGCCAGCAGCCAAGAGCGGGGACAGGGTGGAGGGGCTAACTATGGCTACACCTTC. This rearrangement joins TRBV3-1 to TRBJ1-2, with 9 positions matching TRBD1. The germline V gene has CDR1 LGHDT and CDR2 YNNKEL (reference sequence). This CDR3 has 19 residues. The V and J ends lost 0 bases and 0 bases, in that order; junction bases with no gene match: 11.

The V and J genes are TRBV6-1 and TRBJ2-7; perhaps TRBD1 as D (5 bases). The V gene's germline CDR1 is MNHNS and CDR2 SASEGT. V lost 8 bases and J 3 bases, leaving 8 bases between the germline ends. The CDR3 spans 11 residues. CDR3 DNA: TGTGCCAGCGGACACCTCTACGAGCAGTACTTC. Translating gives CASGHLYEQYF.

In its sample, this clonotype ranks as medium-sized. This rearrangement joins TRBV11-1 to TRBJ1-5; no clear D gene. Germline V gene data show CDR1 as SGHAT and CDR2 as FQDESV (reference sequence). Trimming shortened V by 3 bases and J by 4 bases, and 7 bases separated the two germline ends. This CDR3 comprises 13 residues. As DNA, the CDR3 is TGTGCCAGCAGCTTGTACCCAAATCAGCCCCAGCATTTT. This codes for CASSLYPNQPQHF.

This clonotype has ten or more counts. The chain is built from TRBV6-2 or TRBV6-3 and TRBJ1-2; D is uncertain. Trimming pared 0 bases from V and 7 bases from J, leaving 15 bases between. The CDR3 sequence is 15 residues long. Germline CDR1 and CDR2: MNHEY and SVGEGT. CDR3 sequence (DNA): TGTGCCAGCAGTTACTCGGGAAACAGCGTCTCTGGCTACACCTTC. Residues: CASSYSGNSVSGYTF.

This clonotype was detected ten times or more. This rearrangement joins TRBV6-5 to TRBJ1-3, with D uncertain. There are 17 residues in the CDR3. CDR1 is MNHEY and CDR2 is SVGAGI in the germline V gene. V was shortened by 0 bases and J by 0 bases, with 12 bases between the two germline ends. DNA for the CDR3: TGTGCCAGCAGTTACTCGACGGCAAACCCCTCTGGAAACACCATATATTTT. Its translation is CASSYSTANPSGNTIYF.

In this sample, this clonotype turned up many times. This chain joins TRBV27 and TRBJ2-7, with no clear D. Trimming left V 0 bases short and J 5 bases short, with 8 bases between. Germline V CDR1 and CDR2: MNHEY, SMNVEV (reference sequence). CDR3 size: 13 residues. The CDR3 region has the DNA TGTGCCAGCAGTTTATCGTCTGGAGACGAGCAGTACTTC. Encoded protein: CASSLSSGDEQYF.

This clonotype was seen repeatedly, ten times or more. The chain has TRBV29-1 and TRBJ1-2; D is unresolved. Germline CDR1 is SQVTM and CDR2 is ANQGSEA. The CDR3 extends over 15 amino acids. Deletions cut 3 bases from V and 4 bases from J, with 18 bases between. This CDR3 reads CSVDIGSNRPYGYTF. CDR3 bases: TGCAGCGTTGATATCGGATCAAACCGCCCCTATGGCTACACCTTC.

This chain's CDR3 is CSADPQGAAGLGTEAFF. DNA for the CDR3: TGCAGTGCTGACCCACAGGGGGCCGCCGGTTTGGGCACTGAAGCTTTCTTT. J is TRBJ1-1 and V is TRBV20-1, with 9 bases that match TRBD1. Trimming cost V 5 bases and J 4 bases; bases outside gene matches: 17. Germline CDR1 and CDR2: DFQATT and SNEGSKA (reference sequence). This CDR3 comprises 17 residues.

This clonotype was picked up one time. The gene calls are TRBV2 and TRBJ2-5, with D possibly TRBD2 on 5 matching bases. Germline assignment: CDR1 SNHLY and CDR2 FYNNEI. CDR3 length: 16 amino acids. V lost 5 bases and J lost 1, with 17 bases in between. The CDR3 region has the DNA TGTGCCAGCAGTCGCCGGGGAGCGGAATTCCAAGAGACCCAGTACTTC. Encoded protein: CASSRRGAEFQETQYF.